The 4 T cell receptor beta chains in this list originate from one sample, sequenced in a study of T cells of healthy individuals. TCRdb redid the calling of the 5' RACE reads with MiXCR, one entry per CDR3 protein. The table includes about 96,000 distinct CDR3 sequences, roughly 18% detected once. These receptors were collected from a human donor in good health.

A word on this clonotype: Possible read error: a much larger clone is one base away. V gene TRBV9 combines with J gene TRBJ2-3; 14 bases fit TRBD2. V shed 4 bases, J shed 3 bases, and the junction held 10 bases outside the gene matches. CDR3 length equals 18 residues. Germline CDR1 is SGDLS and CDR2 is YYNGEE. The CDR3 DNA reads TGTGCCAGCAGCTCCAGTGTGGGACTAGCGGGAGCAACAGATACGCAGTATTTT. Amino acid sequence: CASSSSVGLAGATDTQYF. Drawing the rest from reference TRBV9 and TRBJ2-3, the complete variable domain is DSGVTQTPKHLITATGQRVTLRCSPRSGDLSVYWYQQSLDQGLQFLIQYYNGEERAKGNILERFSAQQFPDLHSELNLSSLELGDSALYFCASSSSVGLAGATDTQYFGPGTRLTVL.

Ten or more counts support this clonotype. This sequence joins TRBV24-1 and TRBJ2-2; tentative D call: TRBD2 (6 bases). V was cut by 0 bases and J by 5 bases, with 12 bases left in between. This CDR3 contains 16 residues. Germline V gives CDR1 KGHDR, CDR2 SFDVKD. Here the CDR3 DNA reads TGTGCCACCAGTGATTTGGCGGGAAGCTTTACCGGGGAGCTGTTTTTT. It specifies CATSDLAGSFTGELFF.

This clonotype was picked up a small number of times. This chain connects TRBV20-1 to TRBJ2-5, with TRBD2 matching 7 bases. J lost 5 bases, V lost 0 bases, and 9 bases had no gene match. Germline-derived CDR1 and CDR2 are DFQATT and SNEGSKA (reference sequence). The CDR3 runs to 15 residues. This CDR3 is CSARDPAGEGETQYF. CDR3 nucleotides: TGCAGTGCTAGAGATCCGGCGGGGGAGGGTGAGACCCAGTACTTC.

V usage is TRBV7-2 and J usage is TRBJ2-1, with D possibly matching TRBD1 (6 bases). Germline CDR1 is SGHTA and CDR2 is FQGNSA. V was shortened by 3 bases and J by 7 bases, with 13 bases between the two germline ends. The CDR3 loop spans 14 amino acids. The CDR3 DNA is TGTGCCAGCAGCTTCGTTTCAGGGACAAATGAGCAGTTCTTC. Translated: CASSFVSGTNEQFF.